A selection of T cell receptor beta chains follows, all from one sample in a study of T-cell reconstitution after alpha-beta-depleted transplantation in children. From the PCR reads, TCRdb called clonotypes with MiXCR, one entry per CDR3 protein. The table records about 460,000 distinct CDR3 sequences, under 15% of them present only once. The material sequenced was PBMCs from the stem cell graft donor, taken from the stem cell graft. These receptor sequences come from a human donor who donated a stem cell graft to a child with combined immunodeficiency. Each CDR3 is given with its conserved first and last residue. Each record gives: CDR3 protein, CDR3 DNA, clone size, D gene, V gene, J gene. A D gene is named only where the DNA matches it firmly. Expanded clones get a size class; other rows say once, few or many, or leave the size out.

CASSPPRQGDGTGELFF	TGTGCCAGCTCACCTCCGCGACAGGGGGATGGAACCGGGGAGCTGTTTTTT	.	TRBD1	TRBV18	TRBJ2-2
CASSELGQGRGGTQYF	TGTGCCAGCAGTGAATTGGGTCAGGGTAGAGGAGGGACCCAGTACTTC	once	.	TRBV25-1	TRBJ2-5
CASSLAHYDRPKGETQYF	TGTGCCAGCAGTTTAGCGCACTACGACAGACCAAAGGGGGAGACCCAGTACTTC	.	.	TRBV12-3/TRBV12-4	TRBJ2-5
CAWNPGTGAYEQYF	TGTGCCTGGAACCCCGGGACAGGGGCCTACGAGCAGTACTTC	.	TRBD1	TRBV30	TRBJ2-7
CASSPLPGTGELFF	TGTGCCAGCAGCCCCCTTCCGGGAACCGGGGAGCTGTTTTTT	many	.	TRBV7-2	TRBJ2-2
CSARWGRRSLSTDTQYF	TGCAGTGCTAGATGGGGCAGGCGGTCCCTGAGCACAGATACGCAGTATTTT	few	.	TRBV20-1	TRBJ2-3
CASSPPVLTDTQYF	TGTGCCAGCAGTCCTCCGGTACTCACAGATACGCAGTATTTT	few	.	TRBV5-6	TRBJ2-3
CASSLYSLAKNIQYF	TGTGCCAGCAGCTTGTACAGTCTAGCCAAAAACATTCAGTACTTC	few	.	TRBV5-8	TRBJ2-4
CATSDFKRVGYNEQFF	TGTGCCACCAGTGACTTTAAGCGGGTAGGGTACAATGAGCAGTTCTTC	few	.	TRBV24-1	TRBJ2-1
CASHSPKGQRLIYEQYF	TGTGCCTCGCACAGCCCTAAGGGACAAAGACTTATCTACGAGCAGTACTTC	.	.	TRBV30	TRBJ2-7
CASSSLSWPSGVTGELFF	TGTGCCAGCAGCTCACTCTCCTGGCCTAGCGGGGTGACCGGGGAGCTGTTTTTT	.	TRBD2	TRBV11-2	TRBJ2-2
CASSQTGQPQHF	TGTGCCAGCAGCCAAACTGGCCAGCCCCAGCATTTT	.	.	TRBV3-1	TRBJ1-5